This TCR beta chain stems from a study of human CD4 T cells and Enterobacteriaceae. Study-wide results and limits: Ex vivo reactivity came only from nucleotide matches to CFSE-low cultures.

The memory gate held CD4+ cells that were not CD45RA+CCR7+CD95- naive cells, over 95% pure. CD4 and CD14 magnetic microbeads positively selected total CD4+ T cells and monocytes. CDR3 size: 14 residues. From germline, CDR1 is SGHDT and CDR2 YYEEEE. V lost 3 bases to trimming and J lost 5 bases, with 14 bases between them. Clones were read by immunoSEQ multiplex PCR, and TCRdb kept only the in-frame ones, dropping some. The data show some 30,000 clones, with approximately 84% seen just once and about 1.5% held by the top ten. On this clone itself: Antigen: not known.

Sequenced input: memory CD4+ T cells from blood. The chain links TRBV5-6 to TRBJ2-5; no clear D. The sequence derives from a human donor in good health. The CDR3 sequence is CASSSQGLWETQYF. Written as DNA, the CDR3 is TGTGCCAGCAGCTCGCAAGGGCTGTGGGAGACCCAGTACTTC.